One and the same sample provided the 18 T cell receptor beta chains below, sequenced in a study of T cells in Graves' hyperthyroidism and ophthalmopathy. There were TCR beta CDR3 regions amplified from RNA transcripts. The HTBI primer set served for first-round RT-PCR of the TCR CDR3. TCRdb re-analysed the multiplex PCR reads in MiXCR, keeping a single row per CDR3 protein. This sample has 270,000 or so distinct CDR3 sequences, with 15% found just once. The sample was blood. The source is a woman aged 50 to 65 with Graves' hyperthyroidism that later progressed to Graves' ophthalmopathy.

This clonotype occurred a few times. The CDR3 coding sequence is TGTGCCAGCATCAGGACAGGGGTAGGCTATGGCTACACCTTC. The encoded protein is CASIRTGVGYGYTF. The V call is TRBV6-1, the J call TRBJ1-2, with TRBD1 matching over 9 bases. CDR3 length: 14 residues. CDR1 MNHNS and CDR2 SASEGT come from the germline V gene. Trimming at V came to 7 bases and at J to 4 bases, leaving 7 bases not matched to a gene.

In this sample, this clonotype turned up many times. The gene calls are TRBV7-9 and TRBJ1-5; perhaps TRBD1 as D (5 bases). There are 15 residues in the CDR3. Trimming pared 5 bases from V and 2 bases from J, leaving 13 bases between. Germline CDR1 SEHNR, CDR2 FQNEAQ (reference sequence). The CDR3 sequence is CASSQLQGGNQPQHF. The CDR3 DNA reads as TGTGCCAGCAGCCAGCTGCAGGGAGGCAATCAGCCCCAGCATTTT.

The genes are TRBV20-1 and TRBJ1-2, with D possibly TRBD1 on 6 matching bases. V was cut by 3 bases and J by 8 bases, with 13 bases left in between. CDR3 size: 12 residues. CDR1 and CDR2 (germline): DFQATT, SNEGSKA (reference sequence). CDR3 loop: CSASGGGGGYTF. DNA of the CDR3: TGCAGTGCTAGTGGAGGGGGTGGAGGCTACACCTTC.

This clonotype was counted at least ten times. The V call is TRBV13, the J call TRBJ2-1; 12 nucleotides align to TRBD2. Germline values: CDR1 PRHDT, CDR2 FYEKMQ (reference sequence). The J segment lost 5 bases and the V segment lost 4 bases, leaving 9 bases of the junction unmatched. The CDR3 totals 17 residues. This CDR3 reads CASSSRHRLAGDNEQFF. The DNA of the CDR3 is TGTGCCAGCAGCTCGCGACACCGACTAGCGGGGGACAATGAGCAGTTCTTC.

The chain is built from TRBV24-1 and TRBJ2-6; no definite D call. There are 16 residues in the CDR3. Trimming removed 7 bases at V and 0 bases at J, with 12 bases between. Germline lookup yields CDR1 KGHDR and CDR2 SFDVKD. CDR3 sequence (DNA): TGTGCCACCAGCGGAGACACCTCCTCTGGGGCCAACGTCCTGACTTTC. Protein sequence: CATSGDTSSGANVLTF.

The chain joins TRBV7-9 to TRBJ1-5; TRBD1 matches at 8 bases. Trimming cost V 1 base and J 1 base; bases outside gene matches: 3. Germline V gene lookup returns CDR1 SEHNR and CDR2 FQNEAQ (reference sequence). The CDR3 has 16 amino acids. The CDR3 bases are TGTGCCAGCAGCTTAGGCCAGGGGGCGAGCAATCAGCCCCAGCATTTT. Encoded protein: CASSLGQGASNQPQHF.

This clonotype was seen at least ten times. V usage is TRBV6-2 or TRBV6-3 and J usage is TRBJ1-5; the D is unclear. V shed 0 bases and J shed 5 bases, with 8 bases lying between them. Germline loops: CDR1 MNHEY, CDR2 SVGEGT. The CDR3 loop spans 14 amino acids. DNA for the CDR3: TGTGCCAGCAGTTACTCCGACACTTATCAGCCCCAGCATTTT. Translation gives CASSYSDTYQPQHF.

This chain joins TRBV6-1 and TRBJ1-6; D may be TRBD1 (5 bases). CDR3 size: 15 residues. Between the trimmed V and J ends, which lost 7 bases and 10 bases, there was a span of 20 bases. CDR1 is MNHNS, CDR2 SASEGT, per germline. The CDR3: CASTRRGESESPLHF. The CDR3, as DNA: TGTGCCAGCACGAGGAGGGGCGAGTCGGAATCACCCCTCCACTTT.

This clonotype was detected many times. The rearrangement links TRBV27 to TRBJ2-1; 15 positions match TRBD2. The CDR3 is 20 amino acids. V dropped 6 bases and J dropped 2; count of bases not matched to a gene: 14. CDR1 MNHEY and CDR2 SMNVEV come from the germline V gene (reference sequence). CDR3 in amino acids: CASRSITSGTSGGTYNEQFF. The DNA for the CDR3 is TGTGCCAGCAGATCAATAACCTCCGGGACTAGCGGGGGGACCTACAATGAGCAGTTCTTC.

This clonotype was detected many times. The rearrangement links TRBV27 to TRBJ2-5; D ambiguous. The CDR3 is 11 residues long. The germline V gene encodes CDR1 MNHEY and CDR2 SMNVEV (reference sequence). The germline V and J ends were trimmed by 9 bases and 4 bases, with 9 bases remaining between them. CDR3 DNA: TGTGCCAGTGGGTGGGGAGAGACCCAGTACTTC. Amino acid sequence: CASGWGETQYF.

V usage is TRBV4-2 and J usage is TRBJ2-7; the match to TRBD2 covers 11 bases. Trimming took 0 bases from V and 5 from J; bases not matched to a gene: 9. CDR3 length equals 17 residues. Germline V gene data show CDR1 as LGHNA and CDR2 as YNFKEQ. CDR3 nucleotide sequence: TGTGCCAGCAGCCAAGATACGGTACTAGCGGGAGCTCACGAGCAGTACTTC. Its translation is CASSQDTVLAGAHEQYF.

This clonotype was counted many times. CDR3 region: CASRSSGSPTDTQYF. The CDR3 bases are TGTGCCAGCAGATCTAGCGGGAGCCCCACAGATACGCAGTATTTT. The chain uses TRBV12-3 or TRBV12-4 and TRBJ2-3, with 10 bases fitting TRBD2. CDR3 size: 15 residues. The ends lost 6 bases at V and 2 bases at J; junction bases unmatched: 5.

This clonotype was counted many times. The V gene is TRBV7-9, the J gene TRBJ2-1; D may be TRBD2 (5 bases). In germline, CDR1 is SEHNR, CDR2 FQNEAQ (reference sequence). The CDR3 spans 18 residues. The V end lost 2 bases, the J end lost 0 bases, and 17 bases lay between the germline ends. The CDR3, as DNA: TGTGCCAGCAGCTTAAGTCTAGCCGCAAGGAGCTCCTACAATGAGCAGTTCTTC. Its translation is CASSLSLAARSSYNEQFF.

This clonotype was counted ten times or more. The genes are TRBV20-1 and TRBJ1-2; the match to TRBD1 covers 9 bases. V lost 3 bases to trimming and J lost 8 bases; unmatched junction nucleotides: 10. Germline CDR1 and CDR2: DFQATT and SNEGSKA (reference sequence). The length of the CDR3 is 14 residues. The CDR3 protein is CSASLGQGSRGYTF. In DNA, the CDR3 is TGCAGTGCTAGCCTCGGACAGGGGTCTCGGGGCTACACCTTC.

V gene TRBV19 combines with J gene TRBJ2-1; 7 nucleotides agree with TRBD2. This CDR3 contains 13 residues. Germline V gives CDR1 LNHDA, CDR2 SQIVND (reference sequence). V was pared by 8 bases and J by 7 bases, with 8 bases of the junction left unmatched. Here the CDR3 reads CASAAGEVNEQFF. The CDR3, as DNA: TGTGCCAGTGCGGCGGGAGAAGTTAATGAGCAGTTCTTC.

The V call is TRBV20-1, the J call TRBJ2-5; D is perhaps TRBD2 (5 bases). The V gene's germline CDR1 is DFQATT and CDR2 SNEGSKA (reference sequence). V was clipped by 5 bases and J by 5 bases, with 18 bases between them. The CDR3 has 14 amino acids. CDR3 amino acids: CSAGDPRGMETQYF. For the CDR3, the DNA is TGCAGTGCTGGGGATCCGAGAGGGATGGAGACCCAGTACTTC.

At least ten counts were recorded for this clonotype. The chain carries TRBV3-1 and TRBJ2-7; 8 positions agree with TRBD2. Germline lookup yields CDR1 LGHDT and CDR2 YNNKEL (reference sequence). CDR3 length equals 15 residues. V gave up 0 bases and J gave up 3 bases; unmatched junction bases: 4. The CDR3 nucleotides are TGTGCCAGCAGCCAAGAAGGACTAGCCGGCTACGAGCAGTACTTC. Translated: CASSQEGLAGYEQYF.

There are many counts of this clonotype. The chain carries TRBV5-5 and TRBJ2-3; D possibly uses TRBD1 or TRBD2 (5 bases each). The V end lost 6 bases, the J end lost 2 bases, and 10 bases lay between the germline ends. This CDR3 region has 13 residues. Germline V gene sequence: CDR1 SGHKS, CDR2 YYEKEE (reference sequence). CDR3 protein: CASIGETTDTQYF. The CDR3 nucleotides are TGTGCCAGCATAGGGGAGACCACAGATACGCAGTATTTT.